This section outlines one TCR beta chain sequence together with its context. Here immunoSEQ multiplex PCR was the method, and the copy in TCRdb shows in-frame clones only, minus some. The sample carries some 150,000 clones, under 90% recorded once. These data are taken from a study of blood T cell repertoires in COVID-19. The V end lost 2 bases, the J end lost 0 bases, and 11 bases lay between the germline ends. CDR3 length: 16 amino acids. Germline V CDR1 and CDR2: MNHNS, SASEGT. The origin of this receptor is a woman aged 60-75 years with active or convalescent COVID-19. The source material was peripheral blood. The chain carries TRBV6-1 and TRBJ1-5; D possibly corresponds to TRBD1 (5 bases). The CDR3 DNA reads as TGTGCCAGCAGTGAAAGCGGGGGTTATAGCAATCAGCCCCAGCATTTT. It specifies CASSESGGYSNQPQHF.